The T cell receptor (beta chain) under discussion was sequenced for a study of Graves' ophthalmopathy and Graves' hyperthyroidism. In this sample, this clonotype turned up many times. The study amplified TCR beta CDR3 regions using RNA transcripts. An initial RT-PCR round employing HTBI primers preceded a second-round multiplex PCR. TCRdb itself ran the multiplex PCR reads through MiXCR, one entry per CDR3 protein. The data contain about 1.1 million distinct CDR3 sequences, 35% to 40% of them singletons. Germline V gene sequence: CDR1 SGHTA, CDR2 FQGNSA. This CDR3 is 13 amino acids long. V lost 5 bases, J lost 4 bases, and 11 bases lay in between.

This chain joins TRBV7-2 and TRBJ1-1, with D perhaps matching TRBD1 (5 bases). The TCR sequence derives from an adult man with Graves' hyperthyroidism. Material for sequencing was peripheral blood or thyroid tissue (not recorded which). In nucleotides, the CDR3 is TGTGCCAGCAGCCCTTTCGGGGGCACTGAAGCTTTCTTT. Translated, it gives CASSPFGGTEAFF.